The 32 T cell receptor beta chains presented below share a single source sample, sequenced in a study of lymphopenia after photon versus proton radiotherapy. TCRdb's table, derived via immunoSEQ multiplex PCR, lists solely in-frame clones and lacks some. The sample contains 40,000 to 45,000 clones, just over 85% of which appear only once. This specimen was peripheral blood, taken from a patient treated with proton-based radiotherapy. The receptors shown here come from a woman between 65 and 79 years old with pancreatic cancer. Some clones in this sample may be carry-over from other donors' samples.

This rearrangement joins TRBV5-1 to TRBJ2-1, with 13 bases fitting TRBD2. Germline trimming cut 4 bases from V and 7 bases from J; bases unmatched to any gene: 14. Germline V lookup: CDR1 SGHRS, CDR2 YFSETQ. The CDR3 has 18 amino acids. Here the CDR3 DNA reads TGCGCCAGCAGCCCGGGACAGGGAGGACTAGCGGGAGTTAATGAGCAGTTCTTC. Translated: CASSPGQGGLAGVNEQFF.

CDR3 sequence (DNA): TGTGCCAGCAGCTTGGACGGGAGAACCACCGGGGAGCTGTTTTTT. Translated, it gives CASSLDGRTTGELFF. V is TRBV5-4 and J is TRBJ2-2; tentatively, D is TRBD2 (6 bases). The CDR3 spans 15 residues. The V gene lost 0 bases and the J gene lost 4 bases, with 10 bases spanning the gap. Germline V gives CDR1 SGHNT, CDR2 YYREEE (reference sequence).

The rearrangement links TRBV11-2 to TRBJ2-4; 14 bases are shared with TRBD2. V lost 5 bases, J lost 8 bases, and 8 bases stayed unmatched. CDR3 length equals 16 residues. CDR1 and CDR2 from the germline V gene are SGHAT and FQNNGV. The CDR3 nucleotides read TGTGCCAGCAGCCCCGGGACTAGCGGGAGAGGGGACATTCAGTACTTC. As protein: CASSPGTSGRGDIQYF. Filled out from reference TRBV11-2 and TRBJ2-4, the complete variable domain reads EAGVAQSPRYKIIEKRQSVAFWCNPISGHATLYWYQQILGQGPKLLIQFQNNGVVDDSQLPKDRFSAERLKGVDSTLKIQPAKLEDSAVYLCASSPGTSGRGDIQYFGAGTRLSVL.

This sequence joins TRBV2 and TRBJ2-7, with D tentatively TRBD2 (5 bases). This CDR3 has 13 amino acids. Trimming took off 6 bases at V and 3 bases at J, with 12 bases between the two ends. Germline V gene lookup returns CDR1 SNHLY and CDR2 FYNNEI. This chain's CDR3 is CASSIRDNYEQYF. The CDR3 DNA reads TGTGCCAGCAGCATCCGGGATAACTACGAGCAGTACTTC.

The CDR3 DNA sequence: TGCAGCGTCGGGGACAGGGAGGGTGGCTACACCTTC. This translates into CSVGDREGGYTF. This chain links TRBV29-1 with TRBJ1-2, with TRBD1 identical over 9 bases. The CDR3 runs 12 residues. The germline V gene has CDR1 SQVTM and CDR2 ANQGSEA. V gave up 6 bases and J gave up 7 bases; unmatched junction bases: 6.

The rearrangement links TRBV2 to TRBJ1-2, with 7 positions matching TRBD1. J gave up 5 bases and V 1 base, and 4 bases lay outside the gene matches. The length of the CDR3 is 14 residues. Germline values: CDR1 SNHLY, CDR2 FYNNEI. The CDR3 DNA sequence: TGTGCCAGCAGTGAAGTTCAGGGGGTATATGGCTACACCTTC. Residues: CASSEVQGVYGYTF.

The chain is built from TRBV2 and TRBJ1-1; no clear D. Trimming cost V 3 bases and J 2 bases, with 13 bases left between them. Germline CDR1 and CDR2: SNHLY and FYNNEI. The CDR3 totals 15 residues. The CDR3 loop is CASSDIGNLNTEAFF. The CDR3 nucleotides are TGTGCCAGCAGTGATATCGGGAATCTCAACACTGAAGCTTTCTTT.

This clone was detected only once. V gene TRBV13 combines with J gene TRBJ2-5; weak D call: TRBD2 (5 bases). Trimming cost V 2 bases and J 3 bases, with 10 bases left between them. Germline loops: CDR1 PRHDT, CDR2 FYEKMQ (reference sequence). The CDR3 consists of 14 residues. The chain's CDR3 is CASSLLAEKETQYF. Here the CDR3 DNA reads TGTGCCAGCAGCTTACTAGCCGAGAAAGAGACCCAGTACTTC.

CDR3: CASSLSGRGTGELFF. In DNA form, the CDR3 reads TGCGCCAGCAGCTTATCAGGGAGGGGGACCGGGGAGCTGTTTTTT. The genes are TRBV5-1 and TRBJ2-2; perhaps TRBD2 as D (7 bases). Germline values: CDR1 SGHRS, CDR2 YFSETQ. Trimming pared 2 bases from V and 5 bases from J, leaving 13 bases between. The CDR3 has 15 residues.

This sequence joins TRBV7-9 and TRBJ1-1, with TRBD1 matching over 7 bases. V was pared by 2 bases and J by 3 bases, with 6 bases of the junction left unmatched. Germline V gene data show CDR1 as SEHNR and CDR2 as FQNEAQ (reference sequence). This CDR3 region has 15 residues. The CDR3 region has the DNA TGTGCCAGCAGCTTATTCGGAACAGGGGACACTGAAGCTTTCTTT. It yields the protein CASSLFGTGDTEAFF.

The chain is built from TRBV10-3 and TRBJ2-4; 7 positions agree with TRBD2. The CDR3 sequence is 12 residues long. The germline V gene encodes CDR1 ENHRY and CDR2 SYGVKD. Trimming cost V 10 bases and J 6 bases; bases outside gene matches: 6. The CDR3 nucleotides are TGTGCCAGCGTCGGGGAGGGAAACATTCAGTACTTC. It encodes CASVGEGNIQYF.

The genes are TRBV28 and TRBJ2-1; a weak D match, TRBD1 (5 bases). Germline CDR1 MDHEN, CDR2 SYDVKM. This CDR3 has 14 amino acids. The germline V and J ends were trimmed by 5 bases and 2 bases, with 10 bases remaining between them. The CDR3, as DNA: TGTGCCAGCAGTGACAGTGCAACCTACAATGAGCAGTTCTTC. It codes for CASSDSATYNEQFF.

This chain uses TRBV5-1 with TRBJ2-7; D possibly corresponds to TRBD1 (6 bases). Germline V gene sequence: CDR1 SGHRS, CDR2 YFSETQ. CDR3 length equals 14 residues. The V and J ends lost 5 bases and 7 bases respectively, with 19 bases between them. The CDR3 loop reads CASRRGAGDGEQYF. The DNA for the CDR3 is TGCGCCAGCAGACGGGGAGCAGGGGACGGGGAGCAGTACTTC.

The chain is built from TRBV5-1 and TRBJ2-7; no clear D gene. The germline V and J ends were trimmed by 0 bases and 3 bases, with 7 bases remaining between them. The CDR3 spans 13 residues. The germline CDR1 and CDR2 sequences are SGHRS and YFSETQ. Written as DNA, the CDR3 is TGCGCCAGCAGCTTGGCCGGCCACTACGAGCAGTACTTC. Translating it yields CASSLAGHYEQYF.

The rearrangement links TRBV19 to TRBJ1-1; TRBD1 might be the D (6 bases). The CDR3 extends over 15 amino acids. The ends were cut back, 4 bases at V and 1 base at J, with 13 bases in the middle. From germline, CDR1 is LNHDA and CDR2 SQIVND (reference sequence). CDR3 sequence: CASSTAGAGNTEAFF. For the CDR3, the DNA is TGTGCCAGTAGTACCGCGGGGGCCGGGAACACTGAAGCTTTCTTT.

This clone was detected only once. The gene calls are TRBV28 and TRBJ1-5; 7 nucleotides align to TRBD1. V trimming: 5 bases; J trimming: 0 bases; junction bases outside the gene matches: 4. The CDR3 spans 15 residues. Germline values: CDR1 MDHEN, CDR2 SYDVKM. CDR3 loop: CASSVGTVSNQPQHF. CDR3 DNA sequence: TGTGCCAGCAGTGTAGGGACAGTTAGCAATCAGCCCCAGCATTTT. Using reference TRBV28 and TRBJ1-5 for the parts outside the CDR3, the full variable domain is DVKVTQSSRYLVKRTGEKVFLECVQDMDHENMFWYRQDPGLGLRLIYFSYDVKMKEKGDIPEGYSVSREKKERFSLILESASTNQTSMYLCASSVGTVSNQPQHFGDGTRLSIL.

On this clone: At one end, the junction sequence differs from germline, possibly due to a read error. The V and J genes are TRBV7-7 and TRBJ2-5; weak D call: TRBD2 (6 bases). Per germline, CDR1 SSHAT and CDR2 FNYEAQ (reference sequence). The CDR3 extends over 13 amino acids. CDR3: CASSISGQETQYF. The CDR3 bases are TGTGCTAGCAGCATTAGCGGCCAAGAGACCCAGTACTTC.

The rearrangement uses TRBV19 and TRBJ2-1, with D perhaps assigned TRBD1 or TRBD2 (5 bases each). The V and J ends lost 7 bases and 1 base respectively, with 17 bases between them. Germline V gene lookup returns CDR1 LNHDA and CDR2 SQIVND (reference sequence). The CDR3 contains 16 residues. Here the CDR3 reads CASMFQGVPSYNEQFF. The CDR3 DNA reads TGTGCCAGTATGTTCCAGGGAGTCCCTTCCTACAATGAGCAGTTCTTC.

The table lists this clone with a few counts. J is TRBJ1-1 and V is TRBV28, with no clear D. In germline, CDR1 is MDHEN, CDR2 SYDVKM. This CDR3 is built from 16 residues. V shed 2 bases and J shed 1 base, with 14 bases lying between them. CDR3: CASSLPATTTNTEAFF. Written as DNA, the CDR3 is TGTGCCAGCAGTTTACCGGCAACCACTACGAACACTGAAGCTTTCTTT.

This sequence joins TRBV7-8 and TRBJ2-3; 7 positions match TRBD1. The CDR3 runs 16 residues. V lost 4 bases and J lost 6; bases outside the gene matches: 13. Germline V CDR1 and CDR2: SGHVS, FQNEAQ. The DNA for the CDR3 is TGTGCCAGCAGCTCCGTCGGACAGGCGGAATGGGATACGCAGTATTTT. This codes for CASSSVGQAEWDTQYF.

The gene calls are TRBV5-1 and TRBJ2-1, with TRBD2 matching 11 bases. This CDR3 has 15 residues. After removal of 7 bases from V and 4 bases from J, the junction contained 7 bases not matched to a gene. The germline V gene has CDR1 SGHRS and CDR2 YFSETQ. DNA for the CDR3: TGCGCCAGCGCCACTAGCGGGAGTCAATACAATGAGCAGTTCTTC. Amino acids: CASATSGSQYNEQFF.

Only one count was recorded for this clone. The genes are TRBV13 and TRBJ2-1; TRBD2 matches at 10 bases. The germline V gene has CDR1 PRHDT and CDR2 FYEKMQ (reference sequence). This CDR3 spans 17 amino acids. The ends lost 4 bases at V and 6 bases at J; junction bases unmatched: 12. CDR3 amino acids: CASSSYRVTSGTNEQFF. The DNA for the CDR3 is TGTGCCAGCAGCTCCTACAGGGTCACTAGCGGGACCAATGAGCAGTTCTTC.

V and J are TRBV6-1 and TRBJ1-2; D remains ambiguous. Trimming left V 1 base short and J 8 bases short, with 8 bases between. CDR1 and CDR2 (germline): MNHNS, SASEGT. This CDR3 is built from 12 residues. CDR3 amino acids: CASSEGVRGYTF. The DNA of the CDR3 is TGTGCCAGCAGTGAAGGGGTTCGGGGCTACACCTTC.

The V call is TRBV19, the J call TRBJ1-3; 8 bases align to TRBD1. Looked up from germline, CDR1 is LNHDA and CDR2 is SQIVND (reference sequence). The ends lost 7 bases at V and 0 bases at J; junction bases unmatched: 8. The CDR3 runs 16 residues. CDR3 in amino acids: CASTIPTGGSGNTIYF. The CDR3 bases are TGTGCCAGTACCATACCCACAGGGGGCTCTGGAAACACCATATATTTT. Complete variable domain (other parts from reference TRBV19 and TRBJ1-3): DGGITQSPKYLFRKEGQNVTLSCEQNLNHDAMYWYRQDPGQGLRLIYYSQIVNDFQKGDIAEGYSVSREKKESFPLTVTSAQKNPTAFYLCASTIPTGGSGNTIYFGEGSWLTVV.

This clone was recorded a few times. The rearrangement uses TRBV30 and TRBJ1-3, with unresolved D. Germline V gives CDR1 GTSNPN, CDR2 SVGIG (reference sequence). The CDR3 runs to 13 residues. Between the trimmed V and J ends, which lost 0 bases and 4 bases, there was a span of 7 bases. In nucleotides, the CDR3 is TGTGCCTGGAGTGTGTTCTCCGGAAACACCATATATTTT. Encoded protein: CAWSVFSGNTIYF.

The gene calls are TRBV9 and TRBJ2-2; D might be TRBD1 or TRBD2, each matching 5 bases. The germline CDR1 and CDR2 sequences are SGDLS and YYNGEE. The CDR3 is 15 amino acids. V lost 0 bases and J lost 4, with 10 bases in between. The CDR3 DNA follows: TGTGCCAGCAGCGTAGCTCCAGGGACCACCGGGGAGCTGTTTTTT. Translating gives CASSVAPGTTGELFF. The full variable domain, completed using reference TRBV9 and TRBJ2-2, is DSGVTQTPKHLITATGQRVTLRCSPRSGDLSVYWYQQSLDQGLQFLIQYYNGEERAKGNILERFSAQQFPDLHSELNLSSLELGDSALYFCASSVAPGTTGELFFGEGSRLTVL.

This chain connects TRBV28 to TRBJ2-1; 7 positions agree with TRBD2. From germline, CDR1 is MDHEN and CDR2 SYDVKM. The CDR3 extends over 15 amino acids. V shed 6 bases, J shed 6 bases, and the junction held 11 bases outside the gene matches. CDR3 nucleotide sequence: TGTGCCAGCAGACTCGGACTAGTCTCTGGCAATGAGCAGTTCTTC. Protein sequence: CASRLGLVSGNEQFF.

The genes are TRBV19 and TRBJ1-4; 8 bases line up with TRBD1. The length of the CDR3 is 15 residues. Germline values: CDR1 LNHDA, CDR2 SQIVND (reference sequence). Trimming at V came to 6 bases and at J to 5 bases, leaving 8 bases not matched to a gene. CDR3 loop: CASSRGQGRNEKLFF. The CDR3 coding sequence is TGTGCCAGTAGCCGTGGACAGGGCAGGAATGAAAAACTGTTTTTT.

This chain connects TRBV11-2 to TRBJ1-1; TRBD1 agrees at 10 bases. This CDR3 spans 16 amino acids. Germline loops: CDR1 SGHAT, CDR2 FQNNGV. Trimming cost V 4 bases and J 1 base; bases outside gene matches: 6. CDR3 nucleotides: TGTGCCAGCAGCTCAAGACAGGGGGCGCGGAACACTGAAGCTTTCTTT. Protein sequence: CASSSRQGARNTEAFF.

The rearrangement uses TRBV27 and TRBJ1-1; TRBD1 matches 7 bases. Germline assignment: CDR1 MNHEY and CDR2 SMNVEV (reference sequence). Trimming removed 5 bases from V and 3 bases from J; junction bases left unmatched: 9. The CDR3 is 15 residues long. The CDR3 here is CASSPRQGAHTEAFF. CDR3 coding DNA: TGTGCCAGCAGTCCTCGACAGGGTGCCCACACTGAAGCTTTCTTT.

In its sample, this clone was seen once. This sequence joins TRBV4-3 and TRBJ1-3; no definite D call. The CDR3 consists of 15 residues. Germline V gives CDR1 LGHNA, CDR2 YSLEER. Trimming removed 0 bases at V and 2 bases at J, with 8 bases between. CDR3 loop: CASSQDFTAGNTIYF. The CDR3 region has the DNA TGCGCCAGCAGCCAAGATTTCACCGCTGGAAACACCATATATTTT.

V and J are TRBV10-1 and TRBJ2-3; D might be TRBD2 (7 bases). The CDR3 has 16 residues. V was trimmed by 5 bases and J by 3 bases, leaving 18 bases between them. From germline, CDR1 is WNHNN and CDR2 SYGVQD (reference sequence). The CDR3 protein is CASSRGRERGTDTQYF. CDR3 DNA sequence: TGCGCCAGCAGTCGAGGGCGGGAGAGGGGGACAGATACGCAGTATTTT.